The rows below give T cell receptor beta chains drawn from one sample of a study of siplizumab effects on memory and regulatory T cells. The repertoire was sequenced with immunoSEQ multiplex PCR; TCRdb's copy has only in-frame clones and lacks some. The sample carries roughly 100,000 clones, 80% to 95% recorded once. What was sequenced was CD4+ T cells sorted from blood. These receptors were collected from a human donor in good health. The CDR3 runs from the conserved cysteine through the conserved F or W. Fields, in order: D gene, clone size, V gene, J gene, CDR3 DNA, CDR3 protein. A D gene is named only where the DNA matches it firmly. Size tells how often a clone was seen (once, few, many) or the class of an expanded clone, and some rows leave it out.

d_gene: .
abundance: .
v_gene: TRBV5-8
j_gene: TRBJ2-3
CDR3nt: TGTGCCAGCAGCTTGAACGACCGAGTACCCACAGATACGCAGTATTTT
CDR3aa: CASSLNDRVPTDTQYF

d_gene: TRBD1
abundance: .
v_gene: TRBV10-2
j_gene: TRBJ2-7
CDR3nt: TGCGCCACACAGACGGGACAGGGGTACGCGCAGTACTTC
CDR3aa: CATQTGQGYAQYF

d_gene: .
abundance: .
v_gene: TRBV27
j_gene: TRBJ2-7
CDR3nt: TGTGCCAGCAGTTCCCCTAGCAACCGCCACGAGCAGTACTTC
CDR3aa: CASSSPSNRHEQYF

d_gene: TRBD1
abundance: .
v_gene: TRBV29-1
j_gene: TRBJ2-5
CDR3nt: TGCAGCGTTGGCAGGGGGTGGGAGACCCAGTACTTC
CDR3aa: CSVGRGWETQYF

d_gene: TRBD2
abundance: .
v_gene: TRBV10-3
j_gene: TRBJ2-5
CDR3nt: TGTGCCATCAGTGAAGGCGGGAGCTTCGAGACCCAGTACTTC
CDR3aa: CAISEGGSFETQYF

d_gene: TRBD1
abundance: .
v_gene: TRBV29-1
j_gene: TRBJ2-7
CDR3nt: TGCAGCGTTGAAGGTCGCCAGGGGGTTGGATACGAGCAGTACTTC
CDR3aa: CSVEGRQGVGYEQYF

d_gene: .
abundance: .
v_gene: TRBV6-6
j_gene: TRBJ1-2
CDR3nt: TGTGCCAGCAGCCACACCATTGGCTACACCTTC
CDR3aa: CASSHTIGYTF

d_gene: TRBD1
abundance: .
v_gene: TRBV11-2
j_gene: TRBJ2-3
CDR3nt: TGTGCCAGCAGCAAGTCAAGACAGGGGGTGGATACGCAGTATTTT
CDR3aa: CASSKSRQGVDTQYF

d_gene: TRBD1
abundance: .
v_gene: TRBV19
j_gene: TRBJ2-3
CDR3nt: TGTGCCAGTAAACACAGGGGGCTTAGCACAGATACGCAGTATTTT
CDR3aa: CASKHRGLSTDTQYF

d_gene: .
abundance: .
v_gene: TRBV6-6
j_gene: TRBJ1-4
CDR3nt: TGTGCCAGCAGTTACGTAGGGGGTGAAAAACTGTTTTTT
CDR3aa: CASSYVGGEKLFF

d_gene: TRBD1
abundance: .
v_gene: TRBV5-1
j_gene: TRBJ1-2
CDR3nt: TGCGCCAGCAGCTTGGGTCAACAGGGGGCTCGCTACACCTTC
CDR3aa: CASSLGQQGARYTF

d_gene: TRBD2
abundance: .
v_gene: TRBV2
j_gene: TRBJ2-3
CDR3nt: TGTGCCAGCAGTGGTGGGCGGGGGGATACGCAGTATTTT
CDR3aa: CASSGGRGDTQYF

d_gene: .
abundance: .
v_gene: TRBV15
j_gene: TRBJ2-1
CDR3nt: TGTGCCACCAGCAGGGAACCTCGGGACTTGAACAATGAGCAGTTCTTC
CDR3aa: CATSREPRDLNNEQFF

d_gene: .
abundance: .
v_gene: TRBV18
j_gene: TRBJ1-1
CDR3nt: TGTGCCAGCTCACCACTGACTGAAGCTTTCTTT
CDR3aa: CASSPLTEAFF

d_gene: TRBD2
abundance: .
v_gene: TRBV19
j_gene: TRBJ2-5
CDR3nt: TGTGCCAGTACCAGTCTAGCGGGAGTGTGGGAGACCCAGTACTTC
CDR3aa: CASTSLAGVWETQYF

d_gene: .
abundance: .
v_gene: TRBV9
j_gene: TRBJ2-5
CDR3nt: TGTGCCAGCAGCGCTTCCGGGGCTATAAGCTTGAGGACCCAGTACTTC
CDR3aa: CASSASGAISLRTQYF

d_gene: .
abundance: .
v_gene: TRBV2
j_gene: TRBJ1-2
CDR3nt: TGTGCCAGCAGCGGAAGGGGGGCTAACTATGGCTACACCTTC
CDR3aa: CASSGRGANYGYTF

d_gene: TRBD2
abundance: .
v_gene: TRBV5-4
j_gene: TRBJ2-7
CDR3nt: TGTGCCAGCAGGCGAGCGGGGGGAAAGTACGAGCAGTACTTC
CDR3aa: CASRRAGGKYEQYF

d_gene: TRBD1
abundance: once
v_gene: TRBV5-1
j_gene: TRBJ2-7
CDR3nt: TGCGCCAGCAGCTTGGGACAGGGGGACGAGCAGTACTTC
CDR3aa: CASSLGQGDEQYF

d_gene: .
abundance: .
v_gene: TRBV12-2
j_gene: TRBJ1-5
CDR3nt: TGTGCAAGTCGCTTAGGTTTGGTGGGACAGGGATACGATCAGCCCCAGCATTTT
CDR3aa: CASRLGLVGQGYDQPQHF

d_gene: .
abundance: .
v_gene: TRBV29-1
j_gene: TRBJ2-3
CDR3nt: TGCAGCGTCGGGAGACGAACAGATACGCAGTATTTT
CDR3aa: CSVGRRTDTQYF

d_gene: .
abundance: .
v_gene: TRBV2
j_gene: TRBJ1-5
CDR3nt: TGTGCCAGCAGTGGACGACAGACTCATAGCAATCAGCCCCAGCATTTT
CDR3aa: CASSGRQTHSNQPQHF

d_gene: .
abundance: .
v_gene: TRBV27
j_gene: TRBJ2-1
CDR3nt: TGTGCCAGCAGGTTTGACTTCAACTCTGATGAGCAGTTCTTC
CDR3aa: CASRFDFNSDEQFF

d_gene: .
abundance: .
v_gene: TRBV7-9
j_gene: TRBJ1-4
CDR3nt: TGTGCCAGCAGCTTTGATGCCGCTAATGAAAAACTGTTTTTT
CDR3aa: CASSFDAANEKLFF

d_gene: .
abundance: once
v_gene: TRBV18
j_gene: TRBJ2-7
CDR3nt: TGTGCCAGCTCACCTCTGGGCCAGATTGCTTCCTACGAGCAGTACTTC
CDR3aa: CASSPLGQIASYEQYF

d_gene: .
abundance: .
v_gene: TRBV9
j_gene: TRBJ2-7
CDR3nt: TGTGCCAGCAGCGTAAATTACCACCCCGGCGAGCAGTACTTC
CDR3aa: CASSVNYHPGEQYF

d_gene: TRBD1
abundance: .
v_gene: TRBV30
j_gene: TRBJ2-3
CDR3nt: TGTGCCTGGAGTACCGGGACAGGGAGGACAGATACGCAGTATTTT
CDR3aa: CAWSTGTGRTDTQYF

d_gene: .
abundance: .
v_gene: TRBV6-5
j_gene: TRBJ2-3
CDR3nt: TGTGCCAGCAGTTACACGGGTTTGGGAGATACGCAGTATTTT
CDR3aa: CASSYTGLGDTQYF

d_gene: .
abundance: .
v_gene: TRBV5-1
j_gene: TRBJ1-4
CDR3nt: TGCGCCAGCAGCTTGGTTCCGGTTGATCTATCGGGCCCGGGGACAACTAATGAAAAACTGTTTTTT
CDR3aa: CASSLVPVDLSGPGTTNEKLFF

d_gene: .
abundance: .
v_gene: TRBV5-6
j_gene: TRBJ1-2
CDR3nt: TGTGCCAGCAGCTTGACGGCAAACTATGGCTACACCTTC
CDR3aa: CASSLTANYGYTF

d_gene: .
abundance: few
v_gene: TRBV6-4
j_gene: TRBJ2-2
CDR3nt: TGTGCCAGCAGTGAGCGGGACACCGGGGAGCTGTTTTTT
CDR3aa: CASSERDTGELFF

d_gene: .
abundance: .
v_gene: TRBV11-3
j_gene: TRBJ2-2
CDR3nt: TGTGCCAGCAGCTTAGATCCCCGGACGAGCACCGGGGAGCTGTTTTTT
CDR3aa: CASSLDPRTSTGELFF

d_gene: .
abundance: .
v_gene: TRBV7-9
j_gene: TRBJ2-5
CDR3nt: TGTGCCAGCAGCCCCCCTGGGGGGCGCGAAGAGACCCAGTACTTC
CDR3aa: CASSPPGGREETQYF

d_gene: .
abundance: .
v_gene: TRBV18
j_gene: TRBJ1-2
CDR3nt: TGTGCCAGCTCACCTAACAGGGACTATGGCTACACCTTC
CDR3aa: CASSPNRDYGYTF

d_gene: TRBD1
abundance: few
v_gene: TRBV10-1
j_gene: TRBJ1-5
CDR3nt: TGCGCCAGCAGTCCGGGACAGGGCAATCAGCCCCAGCATTTT
CDR3aa: CASSPGQGNQPQHF

d_gene: .
abundance: .
v_gene: TRBV5-1
j_gene: TRBJ2-1
CDR3nt: TGCGCCAGCAGCTTGGCCTCGGTCCCTGAGCAGTTCTTC
CDR3aa: CASSLASVPEQFF

d_gene: .
abundance: .
v_gene: TRBV4-1
j_gene: TRBJ1-1
CDR3nt: TGCGCCAGCAGCCAGGCGACAATCCGGTCGGGAACTTTCTTT
CDR3aa: CASSQATIRSGTFF

d_gene: TRBD1
abundance: .
v_gene: TRBV5-6
j_gene: TRBJ1-4
CDR3nt: TGTGCCAGCAGCTCGACAGGGTTCGAAGGAAATGAAAAACTGTTTTTT
CDR3aa: CASSSTGFEGNEKLFF

d_gene: TRBD1
abundance: .
v_gene: TRBV27
j_gene: TRBJ1-2
CDR3nt: TGTGCCAGCAGCAGACAACAGGGGGAGTATGGCTACACCTTC
CDR3aa: CASSRQQGEYGYTF

d_gene: TRBD1
abundance: .
v_gene: TRBV5-4
j_gene: TRBJ1-3
CDR3nt: TGTGCCAGCAGCTCGGGACAGGGTCTCCGAAACACCATATATTTT
CDR3aa: CASSSGQGLRNTIYF

d_gene: TRBD1
abundance: once
v_gene: TRBV5-1
j_gene: TRBJ1-3
CDR3nt: TGCGCCAGCAGCCTGGACAGGAACTCTGGAAACACCATATATTTT
CDR3aa: CASSLDRNSGNTIYF

d_gene: .
abundance: .
v_gene: TRBV19
j_gene: TRBJ2-7
CDR3nt: TGTGCCAGTAGTGTGGGGAGGACATCCTACGAGCAGTACTTC
CDR3aa: CASSVGRTSYEQYF

d_gene: .
abundance: .
v_gene: TRBV14
j_gene: TRBJ2-1
CDR3nt: TGTGCCAGCGCAAAGGGGACCCCGCGGTTCTTC
CDR3aa: CASAKGTPRFF

d_gene: .
abundance: .
v_gene: TRBV6-5
j_gene: TRBJ2-4
CDR3nt: TGTGCCAGCAGTTCAGGACCCAAAAACATTCAGTACTTC
CDR3aa: CASSSGPKNIQYF

d_gene: .
abundance: .
v_gene: TRBV14
j_gene: TRBJ2-6
CDR3nt: TGTGCCAGCAGTCACAGCGATGGAAGCTCTGGGGCCAACGTCCTGACTTTC
CDR3aa: CASSHSDGSSGANVLTF

d_gene: TRBD2
abundance: .
v_gene: TRBV6-5
j_gene: TRBJ2-1
CDR3nt: TGTGCCAGCGGAACGATGGGGGGGGGTTACAATGAGCAGTTCTTC
CDR3aa: CASGTMGGGYNEQFF

d_gene: TRBD1
abundance: .
v_gene: TRBV2
j_gene: TRBJ2-1
CDR3nt: TGTGCCAGCAGTGGGACAGGATACTACAATGAGCAGTTCTTC
CDR3aa: CASSGTGYYNEQFF

d_gene: TRBD1
abundance: .
v_gene: TRBV6-4
j_gene: TRBJ2-6
CDR3nt: TGTGCCAGCAGTGAGACAGGGCATTTTAAATCTGGGGCCAACGTCCTGACTTTC
CDR3aa: CASSETGHFKSGANVLTF

d_gene: .
abundance: .
v_gene: TRBV5-5
j_gene: TRBJ2-2
CDR3nt: TGTGCCAGCAGCCGGGACCGCATCATCACCGGGGAGCTGTTTTTT
CDR3aa: CASSRDRIITGELFF

d_gene: .
abundance: .
v_gene: TRBV4-2
j_gene: TRBJ1-1
CDR3nt: TGTGCCAGCAGCCAAGGGGTAGGAATGAACACTGAAGCTTTCTTT
CDR3aa: CASSQGVGMNTEAFF

d_gene: .
abundance: once
v_gene: TRBV9
j_gene: TRBJ2-3
CDR3nt: TGTGCCAGCAGCGTCGGGACTGTCGGCCCCGTAAATACGCAGTATTTT
CDR3aa: CASSVGTVGPVNTQYF

d_gene: .
abundance: .
v_gene: TRBV7-9
j_gene: TRBJ1-3
CDR3nt: TGTGCCAGCAGCTTAGACGGGTCCCAGGTCTACACCATATATTTT
CDR3aa: CASSLDGSQVYTIYF

d_gene: TRBD1
abundance: .
v_gene: TRBV7-9
j_gene: TRBJ2-7
CDR3nt: TGTGCCAGCAGCTACCCACAGGGGGCGGGGGAGCAGTACTTC
CDR3aa: CASSYPQGAGEQYF

d_gene: .
abundance: .
v_gene: TRBV11-3
j_gene: TRBJ2-7
CDR3nt: TGTGCCAGCAGCCTCCAGAATTCCTACGAGCAGTACTTC
CDR3aa: CASSLQNSYEQYF